One T cell receptor beta chain is described in this entry. This sample was included in a study of shared clonotypes between healthy human individuals. This CDR3 region has 17 residues. V shed 6 bases and J shed 0 bases, with 15 bases lying between them. CDR1 and CDR2 from the germline V gene are LNHDA and SQIVND (reference sequence). Profiled with immunoSEQ multiplex PCR; TCRdb holds only in-frame clones, not every one. The sample gives about 710,000 clones, 55% to 85% of which show up once; around 1.8% is in the top ten. The specimen sequenced was memory CD4+ T cells sorted from blood. Subset: CD45RA-negative fraction. This chain uses TRBV19 with TRBJ2-6, with D unresolved. The TCR originated in a woman in her 30s in good health. The CDR3 here is CASSRMGTLSGANVLTF. Written as DNA, the CDR3 is TGTGCCAGTAGCCGAATGGGCACCCTCTCTGGGGCCAACGTCCTGACTTTC.